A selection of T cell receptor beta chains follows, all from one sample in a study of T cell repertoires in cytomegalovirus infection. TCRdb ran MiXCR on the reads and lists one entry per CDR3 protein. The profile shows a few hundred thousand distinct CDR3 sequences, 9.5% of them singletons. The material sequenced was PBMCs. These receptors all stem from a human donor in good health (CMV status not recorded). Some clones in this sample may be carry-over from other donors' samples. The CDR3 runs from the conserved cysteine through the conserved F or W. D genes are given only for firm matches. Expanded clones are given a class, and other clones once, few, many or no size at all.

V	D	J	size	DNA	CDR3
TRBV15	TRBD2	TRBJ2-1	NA	TGTGCCACCAAACCTGGGGCTAGCGGGAGTTACAATGAGCAGTTCTTC	CATKPGASGSYNEQFF
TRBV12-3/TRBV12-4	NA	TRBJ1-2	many	TGTGCCAGCAGTTTTCTTGTGGGACGCTATGGCTACACCTTC	CASSFLVGRYGYTF
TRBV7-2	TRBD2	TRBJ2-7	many	TGTGCCAGCAGCTTAGGCGCTAGCGGGGGGGGTCACGAGCAGTACTTC	CASSLGASGGGHEQYF
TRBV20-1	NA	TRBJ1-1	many	TGCAGTGCTCCAATCCCCGGGGGCGGAACTGAAGCTTTCTTT	CSAPIPGGGTEAFF
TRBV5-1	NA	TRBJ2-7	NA	TGCGCCAGCAGCTCCAGGGGACTTACCTCCTACGAGCAGTACTTC	CASSSRGLTSYEQYF
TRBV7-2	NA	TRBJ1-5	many	TGTGCCAGCAGTTCTTGGGCGGGTAGCAATCAGCCCCAGCATTTT	CASSSWAGSNQPQHF
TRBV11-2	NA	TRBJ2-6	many	TGTGCCAGCAGCTTAACTAAGGCAGACCCTTTCTCTGGGGCCAACGTCCTGACTTTC	CASSLTKADPFSGANVLTF
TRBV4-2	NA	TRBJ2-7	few	TGTGCCAGCAGCCAAGATTTGGGACGGACTACCTACGAGCAGTACTTC	CASSQDLGRTTYEQYF
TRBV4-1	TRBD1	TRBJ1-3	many	TGCGCCAGCAGCCTGGGACAGTTCTCTGGAAACACCATATATTTT	CASSLGQFSGNTIYF
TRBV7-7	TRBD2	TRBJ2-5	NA	TGTGCCAGCAGCCTAAGACTAGCGGGAGATGGGGAGACCCAGTACTTC	CASSLRLAGDGETQYF
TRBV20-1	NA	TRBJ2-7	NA	TGCAGTGCTAGAACTCCAGGGCGAGGGGCCTACGAGCAGTACTTC	CSARTPGRGAYEQYF
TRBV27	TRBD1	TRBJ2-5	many	TGTGCCAGCAGTTGGACAGGGTCAAAAGAGACCCAGTACTTC	CASSWTGSKETQYF
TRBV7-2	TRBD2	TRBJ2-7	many	TGTGCCAGCAGCACCCGGGACTACAACTACGAGCAGTACTTC	CASSTRDYNYEQYF
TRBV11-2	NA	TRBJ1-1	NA	TGTGCCAGCAGCTTAGATCGAAGAGACACTGAAGCTTTCTTT	CASSLDRRDTEAFF
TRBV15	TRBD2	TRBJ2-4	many	TGTGCCACCAGCCGAATAGGCACGGGGGGGAACATTCAGTACTTC	CATSRIGTGGNIQYF
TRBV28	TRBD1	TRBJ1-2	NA	TGTGCCAGCTATCCTGGACAGGGGGCAGATGGCTACACCTTC	CASYPGQGADGYTF
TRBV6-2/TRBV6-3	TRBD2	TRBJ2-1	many	TGTGCCAGCAGTTTCCTCGCCCGCGGGAGAAGGAATGAGCAGTTCTTC	CASSFLARGRRNEQFF
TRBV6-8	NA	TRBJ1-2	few	TGTGCCAGCAGCCCTGGCCAGAATGGCTACACCTTC	CASSPGQNGYTF
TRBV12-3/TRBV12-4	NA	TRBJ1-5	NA	TGTGCCAGCGGTTCGGTCACCAATCAGCCCCAGCATTTT	CASGSVTNQPQHF
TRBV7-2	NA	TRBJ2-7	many	TGTGCCAGCAGCTTTTTGGGTCCTCCCTACGAGCAGTACTTC	CASSFLGPPYEQYF
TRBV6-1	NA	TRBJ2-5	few	TGTGCCAGCAGTGAAACCTGGGTCCGGGAGACCCAGTACTTC	CASSETWVRETQYF
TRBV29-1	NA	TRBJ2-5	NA	TGCAGCGCAGGGGCAGTGGAGACCCAGTACTTC	CSAGAVETQYF
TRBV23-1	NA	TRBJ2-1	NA	TGCGCCAGCAGTCCCCCTGGGGGGGCTTGGAACAATGAGCAGTTCTTC	CASSPPGGAWNNEQFF
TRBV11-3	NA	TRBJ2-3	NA	TGTGCCAGCAGCTTAGGGGGACCCTCCCCCACAGATACGCAGTATTTT	CASSLGGPSPTDTQYF
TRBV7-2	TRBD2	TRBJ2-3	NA	TGTGCCAGCAGCTTAGCACTAGCGGGGGGGATTAGCACAGATACGCAGTATTTT	CASSLALAGGISTDTQYF
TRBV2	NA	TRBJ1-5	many	TGTGCCAGCAGGGACTCTACCCCCAATCAGCCCCAGCATTTT	CASRDSTPNQPQHF
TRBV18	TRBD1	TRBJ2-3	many	TGTGCCAGCTCACCAAGGAGGACAGGGGGCACAGATACGCAGTATTTT	CASSPRRTGGTDTQYF
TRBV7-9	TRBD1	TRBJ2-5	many	TGTGCCAGCAGCTTGGGACAGGGGGCCGCGGAGACCCAGTACTTC	CASSLGQGAAETQYF
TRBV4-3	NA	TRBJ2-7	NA	TGCGCCAGCAGCCAGGTTCCCGGGCACGAGCAGTACTTC	CASSQVPGHEQYF
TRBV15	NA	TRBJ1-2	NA	TGTGCCACCAGCAGAGTTGGGAAAGCTAACTATGGCTACACCTTC	CATSRVGKANYGYTF
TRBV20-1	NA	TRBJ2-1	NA	TGCAGTGCTAGAGAGCAGGTCGGACCGCGGCAGTTCTTC	CSAREQVGPRQFF
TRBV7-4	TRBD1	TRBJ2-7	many	TGTGCCAGCAGCCCGGGACAGGGAACCTACGAGCAGTACTTC	CASSPGQGTYEQYF
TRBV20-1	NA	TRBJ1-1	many	TGCAGTGCTAGTCGACAGCCCAACACTGAAGCTTTCTTT	CSASRQPNTEAFF
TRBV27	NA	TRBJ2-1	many	TGTGCCAGCAGAAGAACTTCAGGTGCTAGCTCCTACAATGAGCAGTTCTTC	CASRRTSGASSYNEQFF
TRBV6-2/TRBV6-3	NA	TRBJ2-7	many	TGTGCCAGCAGTTATATCGGATCCGAGCAGTACTTC	CASSYIGSEQYF
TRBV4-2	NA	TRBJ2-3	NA	TGTGCCAGCAGCCAAGATCGGCGGGGGCCGGGAGATACGCAGTATTTT	CASSQDRRGPGDTQYF
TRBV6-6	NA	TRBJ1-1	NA	TGTGCCAGCAGTTCGACGCAGACTGAAGCTTTCTTT	CASSSTQTEAFF
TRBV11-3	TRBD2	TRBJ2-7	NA	TGTGCCAGCAGCCAGGGCACTAGCGCGGACGAGCAGTACTTC	CASSQGTSADEQYF
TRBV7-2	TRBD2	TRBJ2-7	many	TGTGCCAGCAAGAGGCGGGAGAAGGACGAGCAGTACTTC	CASKRREKDEQYF
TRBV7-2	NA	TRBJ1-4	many	TGTGCCAGCAGCCGGGACGGGGCGACTAATGAAAAACTGTTTTTT	CASSRDGATNEKLFF
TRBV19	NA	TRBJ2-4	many	TGTGCCGGCCCGGGTCAAAAGGGAACAGCCAAAAACATTCAGTACTTC	CAGPGQKGTAKNIQYF